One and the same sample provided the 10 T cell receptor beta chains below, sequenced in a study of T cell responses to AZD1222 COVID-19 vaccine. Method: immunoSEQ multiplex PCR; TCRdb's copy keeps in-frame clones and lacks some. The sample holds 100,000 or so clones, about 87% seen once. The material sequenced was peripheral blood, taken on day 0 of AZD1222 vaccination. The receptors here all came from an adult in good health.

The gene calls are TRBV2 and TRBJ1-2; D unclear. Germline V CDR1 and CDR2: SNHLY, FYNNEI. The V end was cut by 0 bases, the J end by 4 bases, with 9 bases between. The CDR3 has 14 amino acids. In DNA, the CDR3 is TGTGCCAGCAGTGAAGCCCCTGACATCTATGGCTACACCTTC. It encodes CASSEAPDIYGYTF.

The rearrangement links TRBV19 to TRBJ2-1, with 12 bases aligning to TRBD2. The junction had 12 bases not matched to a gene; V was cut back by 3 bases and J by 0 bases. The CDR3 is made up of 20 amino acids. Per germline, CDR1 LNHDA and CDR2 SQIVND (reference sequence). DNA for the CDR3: TGTGCCAGTAGTATTGAGGGGGGGACTAGCGGGCCTTACTCCTACAATGAGCAGTTCTTC. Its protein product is CASSIEGGTSGPYSYNEQFF.

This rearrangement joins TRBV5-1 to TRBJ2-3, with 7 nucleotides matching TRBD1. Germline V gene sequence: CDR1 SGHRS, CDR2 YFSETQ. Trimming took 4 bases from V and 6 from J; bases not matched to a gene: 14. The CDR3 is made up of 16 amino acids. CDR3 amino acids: CASSLPGDSKFDTQYF. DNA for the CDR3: TGCGCCAGCAGCCTCCCTGGGGACAGTAAATTCGATACGCAGTATTTT.

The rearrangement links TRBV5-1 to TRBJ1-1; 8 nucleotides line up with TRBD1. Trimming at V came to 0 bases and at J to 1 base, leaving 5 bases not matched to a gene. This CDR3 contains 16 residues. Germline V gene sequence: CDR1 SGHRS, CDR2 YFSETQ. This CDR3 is CASSLDSGGENTEAFF. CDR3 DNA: TGCGCCAGCAGCTTGGATTCAGGGGGCGAGAACACTGAAGCTTTCTTT.

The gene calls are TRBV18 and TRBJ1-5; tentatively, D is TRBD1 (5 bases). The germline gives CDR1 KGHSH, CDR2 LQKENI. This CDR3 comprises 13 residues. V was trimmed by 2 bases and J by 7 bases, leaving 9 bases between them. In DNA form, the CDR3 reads TGTGCCAGCTCACCAGAGGGGATCCAGCCCCAGCATTTT. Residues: CASSPEGIQPQHF.

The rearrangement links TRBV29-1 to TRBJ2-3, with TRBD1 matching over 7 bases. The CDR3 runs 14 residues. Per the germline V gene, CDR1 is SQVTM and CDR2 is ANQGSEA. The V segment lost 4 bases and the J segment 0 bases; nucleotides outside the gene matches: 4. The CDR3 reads CSVVGQHSTDTQYF. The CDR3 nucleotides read TGCAGCGTTGTGGGACAGCATAGCACAGATACGCAGTATTTT.

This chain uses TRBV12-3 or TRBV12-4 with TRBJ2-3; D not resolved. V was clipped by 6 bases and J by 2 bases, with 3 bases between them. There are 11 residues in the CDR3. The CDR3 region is CASRYTDTQYF. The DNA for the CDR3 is TGTGCCAGCAGATACACAGATACGCAGTATTTT.

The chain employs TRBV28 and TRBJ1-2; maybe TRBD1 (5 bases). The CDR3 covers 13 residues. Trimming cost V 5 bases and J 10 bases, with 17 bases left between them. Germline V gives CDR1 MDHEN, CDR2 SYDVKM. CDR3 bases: TGTGCCAGCAGTGGAGAACAGGTATTCGACTACACCTTC. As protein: CASSGEQVFDYTF.

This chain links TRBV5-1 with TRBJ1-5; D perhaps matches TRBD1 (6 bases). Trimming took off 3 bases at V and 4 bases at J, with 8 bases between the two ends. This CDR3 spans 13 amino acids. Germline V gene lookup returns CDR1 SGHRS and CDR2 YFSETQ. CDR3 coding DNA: TGCGCCAGCAGCTCTGGACAGAATCAGCCCCAGCATTTT. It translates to CASSSGQNQPQHF.

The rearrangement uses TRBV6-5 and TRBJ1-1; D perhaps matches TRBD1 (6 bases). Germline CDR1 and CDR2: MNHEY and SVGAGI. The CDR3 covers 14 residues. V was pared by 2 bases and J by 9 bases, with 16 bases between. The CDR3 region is CASSYGSGRGKAFF. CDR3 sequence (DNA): TGTGCCAGCAGTTACGGATCAGGCAGGGGAAAAGCTTTCTTT.